The entry below describes one T cell receptor (beta chain). Its specificity is unknown. The CDR3 contains 16 residues. V shed 2 bases and J 3 bases; nucleotides not matched to a gene: 7. Germline V CDR1 and CDR2: SGHDT, YYEEEE. The data were obtained in a study of T cells in Graves' hyperthyroidism and ophthalmopathy. As for the study in general: At the time of initial diagnosis and before any treatment, peripheral blood was collected.

Amplification yielded TCR beta CDR3 regions, with RNA transcripts as the source. Initially, a first-round RT-PCR of the TCR CDR3 employed the HTBI primer set. Via MiXCR, TCRdb re-called the multiplex PCR reads, giving one row per CDR3 protein. This sample has 250,000 to 300,000 distinct CDR3 sequences, with about a sixth found just once. General observations from the study: Blood held most thyroid clonotypes expanded above 0.001 frequency. Stable hyperthyroidism was separated from ophthalmopathy by a model based on 13 V-J features.

The clonotype originates from a woman in her sixties or seventies with Graves' ophthalmopathy. The chain couples TRBV5-6 to TRBJ1-2; 10 bases match TRBD1. The specimen was blood. In DNA form, the CDR3 reads TGTGCCAGCAGCTTCCGACAGGGGGCCAACTACTATGGCTACACCTTC. This sequence encodes CASSFRQGANYYGYTF.